What follows are 24 T cell receptor beta chains derived from one specimen sequenced in a study of regulatory T cells in long-lasting Graves disease. Relying on iRepertoire HTBI primers and Arm-PCR of CDR3 regions, the team built TCR beta libraries. TCRdb reprocessed the multiplex PCR reads via MiXCR and lists one record per CDR3 protein. The data contain hundreds of thousands of distinct CDR3 sequences, about a sixth of them singletons. Documented time point: newly diagnosed GD, antithyroid drugs for less than 3 months. PBMCs were the source of the RNA used for TCR sequencing. The material sequenced was peripheral blood mononuclear cells (PBMCs), taken at new diagnosis, from a patient treated with antithyroid drugs. The origin of the receptors is a female donor with Graves disease.

Many counts were recorded for this clonotype. The V call is TRBV11-2, the J call TRBJ2-4, with TRBD1 as a possible D gene (6 bases). V lost 5 bases, J lost 1 base, and 9 bases lay in between. This CDR3 is 14 amino acids long. Germline assignment: CDR1 SGHAT and CDR2 FQNNGV. As DNA, the CDR3 is TGTGCCAGCAGCGCGAGGGGGGCCAAAAACATTCAGTACTTC. Translating gives CASSARGAKNIQYF.

This clonotype was picked up many times. This chain uses TRBV11-2 with TRBJ2-5; D perhaps matches TRBD2 (5 bases). The V end was cut by 8 bases, the J end by 2 bases, with 9 bases between. Germline loops: CDR1 SGHAT, CDR2 FQNNGV. The CDR3 loop spans 12 amino acids. The chain's CDR3 is CASERDQETQYF. CDR3 coding DNA: TGTGCCAGCGAGAGGGATCAAGAGACCCAGTACTTC.

Worth noting for this clonotype: This may stem from a read error, because a much larger clone lies one nucleotide away. This sequence joins TRBV10-1 and TRBJ1-1; D call uncertain. This CDR3 spans 14 amino acids. V lost 0 bases and J 3 bases, leaving 8 bases between the germline ends. Germline-derived CDR1 and CDR2 are WNHNN and SYGVQD (reference sequence). The CDR3 protein is CASSESGLDTEAFF. The CDR3 bases are TGCGCCAGCAGTGAGTCTGGCTTGGACACTGAAGCTTTCTTT.

This clonotype was found many times. The rearrangement links TRBV7-9 to TRBJ2-3; 8 bases fit TRBD1. V dropped 2 bases and J dropped 3; count of bases not matched to a gene: 7. In germline, CDR1 is SEHNR, CDR2 FQNEAQ (reference sequence). The CDR3 totals 16 residues. The DNA for the CDR3 is TGTGCCAGCAGCTTAAGCAGACAGGGGCCAACAGATACGCAGTATTTT. Translation gives CASSLSRQGPTDTQYF. Filled out from reference TRBV7-9 and TRBJ2-3, the complete variable domain reads DTGVSQNPRHKITKRGQNVTFRCDPISEHNRLYWYRQTLGQGPEFLTYFQNEAQLEKSRLLSDRFSAERPKGSFSTLEIQRTEQGDSAMYLCASSLSRQGPTDTQYFGPGTRLTVL.

This clonotype was observed at least ten times. The rearrangement links TRBV4-3 to TRBJ1-2; D possibly corresponds to TRBD1 (5 bases). Trimming shortened V by 0 bases and J by 2 bases, and 7 bases separated the two germline ends. CDR1 and CDR2 from the germline V gene are LGHNA and YSLEER. This CDR3 is 14 amino acids long. The CDR3 DNA follows: TGCGCCAGCAGCCAAGATGGGGGGAACTATGGCTACACCTTC. Its translation: CASSQDGGNYGYTF.

This clonotype was detected many times. The chain employs TRBV30 and TRBJ2-1; 9 bases match TRBD2. The CDR3 is 13 residues long. The V segment lost 3 bases and the J segment 4 bases; nucleotides outside the gene matches: 1. Germline V gives CDR1 GTSNPN, CDR2 SVGIG (reference sequence). The CDR3 spells CAWSTSGYNEQFF. The CDR3 nucleotides read TGTGCCTGGAGCACTAGCGGGTACAATGAGCAGTTCTTC.

This clonotype has a count of ten or more. The chain has TRBV7-2 and TRBJ1-5; D ambiguous. The germline V gene has CDR1 SGHTA and CDR2 FQGNSA. CDR3 length equals 14 residues. Trimming removed 0 bases at V and 4 bases at J, with 7 bases between. This chain's CDR3 is CASSLALRNQPQHF. CDR3 nucleotide sequence: TGTGCCAGCAGCTTAGCCCTCAGAAATCAGCCCCAGCATTTT.

This CDR3 reads CASSLGTGTYEQFF. CDR3 DNA sequence: TGCGCCAGCAGCTTGGGGACAGGGACGTACGAGCAGTTCTTC. The chain uses TRBV5-1 and TRBJ2-1; 8 bases map to TRBD1. This CDR3 has 14 residues. Germline V gives CDR1 SGHRS, CDR2 YFSETQ. Unmatched junction bases numbered 6, after V lost 0 bases and J lost 10 bases. The complete variable domain, with remaining parts taken from reference TRBV5-1 and TRBJ2-1, reads KAGVTQTPRYLIKTRGQQVTLSCSPISGHRSVSWYQQTPGQGLQFLFEYFSETQRNKGNFPGRFSGRQFSNSRSEMNVSTLELGDSALYLCASSLGTGTYEQFFGPGTRLTVL.

This clonotype occurred many times. The gene calls are TRBV7-3 and TRBJ2-3; D could derive from TRBD1 or TRBD2 (5 bases each). The CDR3 runs to 13 residues. The germline CDR1 and CDR2 sequences are SGHTA and FQGTGA. V was cut by 2 bases and J by 5 bases, with 8 bases left in between. The CDR3 DNA follows: TGTGCCAGCAGCTTATGGGACGGAGATACGCAGTATTTT. Its translation is CASSLWDGDTQYF.

V and J are TRBV20-1 and TRBJ1-1; no clear D gene. The CDR3 sequence is 14 residues long. Germline V lookup: CDR1 DFQATT, CDR2 SNEGSKA (reference sequence). The V and J ends lost 3 bases and 8 bases respectively, with 19 bases between them. The CDR3 DNA follows: TGCAGTGCTAGCCCCGGGCTGCTCGGTATAGAAGCTTTCTTT. Translating it yields CSASPGLLGIEAFF.

This clonotype was seen at least ten times. The rearrangement uses TRBV5-1 and TRBJ1-3; 9 positions agree with TRBD1. Looked up from germline, CDR1 is SGHRS and CDR2 is YFSETQ. This CDR3 is built from 16 residues. Unmatched junction bases numbered 5, after V lost 2 bases and J lost 2 bases. The CDR3 DNA follows: TGCGCCAGCAGCTTCCGGGGACAGGGAGCTGGAAACACCATATATTTT. Its translation is CASSFRGQGAGNTIYF. Full variable domain (remainder filled in from reference TRBV5-1 and TRBJ1-3): KAGVTQTPRYLIKTRGQQVTLSCSPISGHRSVSWYQQTPGQGLQFLFEYFSETQRNKGNFPGRFSGRQFSNSRSEMNVSTLELGDSALYLCASSFRGQGAGNTIYFGEGSWLTVV.

This clonotype was seen many times. This sequence joins TRBV5-1 and TRBJ2-1; 7 nucleotides line up with TRBD2. The V and J ends lost 3 bases and 3 bases, in that order; junction bases with no gene match: 9. CDR3 length equals 16 residues. CDR1 and CDR2 from the germline V gene are SGHRS and YFSETQ. CDR3 amino acids: CASSWGGLLGYNEQFF. Here the CDR3 DNA reads TGCGCCAGCAGCTGGGGGGGACTATTAGGCTACAATGAGCAGTTCTTC.

This clonotype was recorded at least ten times. V usage is TRBV12-3 or TRBV12-4 and J usage is TRBJ1-1, with D hard to call. The CDR3 runs to 13 residues. Trimming removed 2 bases from V and 1 base from J, with 5 bases in between. The CDR3 protein is CASSLMGNTEAFF. The CDR3 DNA reads TGTGCCAGCAGTTTAATGGGGAACACTGAAGCTTTCTTT.

This clonotype has at least ten counts. This chain links TRBV3-1 with TRBJ1-4, with D perhaps matching TRBD1 (5 bases). Looked up from germline, CDR1 is LGHDT and CDR2 is YNNKEL (reference sequence). This CDR3 comprises 14 residues. V shed 1 base and J shed 11 bases, with 14 bases lying between them. CDR3 amino acids: CASSQVPAGPKLFF. The CDR3 DNA reads as TGTGCCAGCAGCCAAGTTCCCGCAGGGCCTAAACTGTTTTTT.

This clonotype was counted once. One end of the junction does not line up with germline, which may come from a read error. The gene calls are TRBV7-2 and TRBJ2-3; D is perhaps TRBD2 (6 bases). Germline V gives CDR1 SGHTA, CDR2 FQGNSA. The length of the CDR3 is 16 residues. CDR3 sequence reads: CASSLEGSGPTDTQYF. As DNA, the CDR3 is TGCGCCAGCAGCTTGGAGGGTAGCGGCCCTACAGATACGCAGTATTTT.

A note on this clonotype: A far larger clone is just one base off, so this is likely a read error. The DNA for the CDR3 is TGTGCCATCAGTGAAGCTCGCTTCAAAGGAGACAGAGACCAAGAGACCCAGTACTTC. Translating it yields CAISEARFKGDRDQETQYF. V is TRBV10-3 and J is TRBJ2-5, with D possibly being TRBD1 (5 bases). The V gene's germline CDR1 is ENHRY and CDR2 SYGVKD. Trimming cost V 3 bases and J 0 bases, with 23 bases left between them. CDR3 length: 19 residues.

The table lists this clonotype with many counts. V gene TRBV27 combines with J gene TRBJ2-7; the D gene is possibly TRBD2 (5 bases). The germline V and J ends were trimmed by 5 bases and 4 bases, with 12 bases remaining between them. The CDR3 is 13 amino acids. CDR1 and CDR2 from the germline V gene are MNHEY and SMNVEV (reference sequence). CDR3 residues: CASSPRVAYEQYF. CDR3 sequence (DNA): TGTGCCAGCAGTCCGCGGGTCGCTTACGAGCAGTACTTC.

There are many counts of this clonotype. The chain uses TRBV28 and TRBJ1-4; D call uncertain. The CDR3 covers 16 residues. Germline V CDR1 and CDR2: MDHEN, SYDVKM. Trimming removed 8 bases at V and 8 bases at J, with 24 bases between. The CDR3 protein is CASSAPYRVDREKLFF. DNA of the CDR3: TGTGCCAGCTCGGCCCCTTATAGGGTTGATCGAGAAAAACTGTTTTTT.

This clonotype was found many times. This sequence joins TRBV5-5 and TRBJ2-1; D may be TRBD1 (5 bases). V gave up 2 bases and J gave up 7 bases, with 10 bases separating them. Germline CDR1 SGHKS, CDR2 YYEKEE (reference sequence). The CDR3 has 13 amino acids. The CDR3 bases are TGTGCCAGCAGCTTAGCCAGGGTTAATGAGCAGTTCTTC. Its translation: CASSLARVNEQFF.

Ten or more counts support this clonotype. This chain uses TRBV15 with TRBJ2-7; 7 bases fit TRBD2. CDR1 and CDR2 (germline): LNHNV, YYDKDF (reference sequence). V was pared by 3 bases and J by 2 bases, with 13 bases of the junction left unmatched. The CDR3 extends over 17 amino acids. The CDR3 protein is CATSSLYPLAAPYEQYF. In DNA form, the CDR3 reads TGTGCCACCAGCAGTCTTTACCCTCTAGCGGCCCCCTACGAGCAGTACTTC.

This clonotype was recorded many times. The J gene is TRBJ2-3, the V gene TRBV20-1, with D perhaps matching TRBD1 (6 bases). V lost 5 bases, J lost 2 bases, and 23 bases lay in between. This CDR3 region has 17 residues. Germline V gives CDR1 DFQATT, CDR2 SNEGSKA (reference sequence). The CDR3 reads CSARHRGQPIFTDTQYF. Here the CDR3 DNA reads TGCAGTGCTCGTCATCGGGGACAACCAATATTCACAGATACGCAGTATTTT.

J is TRBJ1-6 and V is TRBV28; 7 bases map to TRBD1. The germline CDR1 and CDR2 sequences are MDHEN and SYDVKM. The V segment lost 3 bases and the J segment 9 bases; nucleotides outside the gene matches: 8. This CDR3 region has 15 residues. In nucleotides, the CDR3 is TGTGCCAGCAGTTTCTCGGACAGGTTGAGTTCACCCCTCCACTTT. Amino acid sequence: CASSFSDRLSSPLHF. The entire variable domain, with the rest obtained from reference TRBV28 and TRBJ1-6, is as follows: DVKVTQSSRYLVKRTGEKVFLECVQDMDHENMFWYRQDPGLGLRLIYFSYDVKMKEKGDIPEGYSVSREKKERFSLILESASTNQTSMYLCASSFSDRLSSPLHFGNGTRLTVT.

This clonotype was recorded once. The likely explanation is a read error, given a far larger clone one base away. This chain uses TRBV12-3 or TRBV12-4 with TRBJ1-5; D remains unclear. V lost 4 bases to trimming and J lost 4 bases, with 8 bases between them. The CDR3 has 13 amino acids. In nucleotides, the CDR3 is TGTGCCAGCAGTTCTAACCTGAATCAGCCCCAGCATTTT. Its protein product is CASSSNLNQPQHF.

CDR3 sequence: CASSLGGAEKLFF. CDR3 bases: TGTGCCAGCAGTTTAGGGGGGGCGGAAAAACTGTTTTTT. V and J are TRBV12-3 or TRBV12-4 and TRBJ1-4; a possible D gene is TRBD1 (6 bases). This CDR3 is 13 amino acids long. The V and J ends lost 1 base and 8 bases respectively, with 8 bases between them.